The TCR beta chain under discussion was sequenced for a study of graft-versus-host responses after intestinal transplantation. CDR3 length equals 13 residues. Germline loops: CDR1 SGHRS, CDR2 YFSETQ. The germline V and J ends were trimmed by 2 bases and 1 base, with 6 bases remaining between them. The table came from immunoSEQ multiplex PCR; TCRdb's copy has only in-frame clones and leaves some out. This table holds tens of thousands of clones, about 93% found once. Sequenced here: PBMCs, sampled approximately 740 days after a first intestinal transplant, on the day of a second. This receptor was taken from a human patient who received an intestinal transplant, so some T cells may come from the graft donor. The chain couples TRBV5-1 to TRBJ2-5; TRBD2 is a possible D gene (5 bases). CDR3 sequence reads: CASSFRGQETQYF. In DNA form, the CDR3 reads TGCGCCAGCAGCTTTCGGGGCCAAGAGACCCAGTACTTC.